This T cell receptor beta chain was found in a study of beta chain features in type 1 diabetes. Study-level results: Type 1 diabetes patients had TCRB CDR3s that were shorter (moderately but significantly so) in all four CD4+ subsets. Cells that show high TCR expression could be over-represented by cDNA sequencing.

A word on this clone: No antigen is known for it.

As every portion of the isolated RNA was reverse transcribed, the sequencing read expressed TCRB transcripts. Assay used: immunoSEQ multiplex PCR; TCRdb lists only in-frame clones, some missing. The table shows 200,000 to 250,000 clones, with around 68% occurring only once. The V gene's germline CDR1 is SGDLS and CDR2 YYNGEE. The CDR3 covers 18 residues. V lost 3 bases, J lost 2 bases, and 7 bases stayed unmatched. The chain joins TRBV9 to TRBJ2-1; 14 bases agree with TRBD2. The sample comprised naive CD4+ T cells from blood. This sequence was found in a man aged 25-45 years in good health. The CDR3, as DNA: TGTGCCAGCAGCGCGGGGACTAGCGGGAGAAGGACCTACAATGAGCAGTTCTTC. Its translation is CASSAGTSGRRTYNEQFF.